Below, 26 T cell receptor beta chains from the same sample are listed, as sequenced in a study of T cells after yellow fever vaccination. TCRdb reprocessed the 5' RACE reads via MiXCR and lists one record per CDR3 protein. The table shows 500,000 to 650,000 distinct CDR3 sequences, with around a sixth occurring only once. Source: PBMCs, taken about 5 days after the first yellow fever vaccination. The source of these receptors is a man aged 18 to 29 who received the YFV17D yellow fever vaccine.

CDR3 nucleotides: TGCGCCAGCAGCCCGCCTTGGTGGGTGAGGGAGACCCAGTACTTC. Translating gives CASSPPWWVRETQYF. V and J are TRBV5-1 and TRBJ2-5; D unclear. V was cut by 4 bases and J by 5 bases, with 18 bases left in between. The germline V gene has CDR1 SGHRS and CDR2 YFSETQ. CDR3 length: 15 amino acids.

This rearrangement joins TRBV29-1 to TRBJ2-7; 8 bases are shared with TRBD1. The CDR3 spans 13 residues. The ends lost 3 bases at V and 1 base at J; junction bases unmatched: 2. Germline-derived CDR1 and CDR2 are SQVTM and ANQGSEA. CDR3 DNA sequence: TGCAGCGTTGACGGACAGGGTTCCTACGAGCAGTACGTC. Protein sequence: CSVDGQGSYEQYV.

This chain links TRBV30 with TRBJ2-7; D is undetermined. This CDR3 comprises 13 residues. Germline CDR1 GTSNPN, CDR2 SVGIG (reference sequence). V gave up 0 bases and J gave up 4 bases, with 10 bases separating them. As DNA, the CDR3 is TGTGCCTGGAGTGTAGGCCTAGTTTACGAGCAGTACTTC. Amino acids: CAWSVGLVYEQYF.

There are a few counts of this clonotype. The chain has TRBV7-2 and TRBJ2-5; D may be TRBD1 (6 bases). Germline V gives CDR1 SGHTA, CDR2 FQGNSA. The CDR3 has 11 amino acids. Trimming left V 11 bases short and J 5 bases short, with 12 bases between. CDR3 nucleotide sequence: TGTGCCGCCTTGCAGGGGGAGACCCAGTACTTC. Translation gives CAALQGETQYF. Full variable domain (remainder filled in from reference TRBV7-2 and TRBJ2-5): GAGVSQSPSNKVTEKGKDVELRCDPISGHTALYWYRQSLGQGLEFLIYFQGNSAPDKSGLPSDRFSAERTGGSVSTLTIQRTQQEDSAVYLCAALQGETQYFGPGTRLLVL.

The sample holds a few counts of this clonotype. The rearrangement links TRBV15 to TRBJ2-3; either TRBD1 or TRBD2 may supply D (5 bases each). The V gene lost 5 bases and the J gene lost 5 bases, with 17 bases spanning the gap. Looked up from germline, CDR1 is LNHNV and CDR2 is YYDKDF (reference sequence). The CDR3 covers 15 residues. The CDR3 here is CATSGTSLGLDTQYF. The DNA for the CDR3 is TGTGCCACCAGCGGGACCTCCCTGGGATTAGATACGCAGTATTTT.

V usage is TRBV3-1 and J usage is TRBJ2-1, with 12 bases lining up with TRBD2. Germline CDR1 and CDR2: LGHDT and YNNKEL (reference sequence). V was clipped by 2 bases and J by 7 bases; unmatched bases: 6. The CDR3 totals 16 residues. The CDR3 reads CASSQKASGGGNEQFF. CDR3 nucleotides: TGTGCCAGCAGCCAAAAGGCTAGCGGGGGGGGAAATGAGCAGTTCTTC.

This clonotype was counted only a few times. The chain is built from TRBV27 and TRBJ1-2, with D perhaps matching TRBD1 (5 bases). Germline assignment: CDR1 MNHEY and CDR2 SMNVEV (reference sequence). The length of the CDR3 is 15 residues. Trimming shortened V by 2 bases and J by 4 bases, and 14 bases separated the two germline ends. For the CDR3, the DNA is TGTGCCAGCAGTTTAAGTCTCGGGCAGGGCTATGGCTACACCTTC. Protein: CASSLSLGQGYGYTF.

The chain joins TRBV2 to TRBJ2-1; D is tentatively TRBD1 or TRBD2 (5 bases each). The CDR3 runs to 12 residues. V dropped 6 bases and J dropped 13 bases, with 16 bases sitting between them. From germline, CDR1 is SNHLY and CDR2 FYNNEI. CDR3 residues: CASRGDSPTQFF. In DNA, the CDR3 is TGTGCCAGCAGGGGGGATAGCCCGACCCAGTTCTTC.

The sample holds a few counts of this clonotype. The CDR3 loop is CASSSSGGLDEKLFF. As DNA, the CDR3 is TGTGCCAGCAGTTCCTCTGGGGGGCTGGATGAAAAACTGTTTTTT. The chain recombines TRBV28 with TRBJ1-4; possibly TRBD1 for D (6 bases). CDR1 is MDHEN, CDR2 SYDVKM, per germline. The CDR3 is 15 residues long. Trimming stripped 4 bases from V and 6 bases from J, with 15 bases between.

This clonotype has only a few counts. The chain combines TRBV12-3 or TRBV12-4 with TRBJ2-3, with a tentative D call TRBD1 (5 bases). V was pared by 7 bases and J by 1 base, with 9 bases between. CDR3 length: 13 residues. The CDR3 coding sequence is TGTGCCAGCACCCTGACAGGCACAGATACGCAGTATTTT. This codes for CASTLTGTDTQYF.

This clonotype has more than one count but fewer than ten. The CDR3, as DNA: TGTGCCAGCAGTGACTACAGGGGGGTCAATCAGCCCCAGCATTTT. This gives the protein CASSDYRGVNQPQHF. The chain has TRBV6-1 and TRBJ1-5; 8 bases are shared with TRBD1. With V trimmed by 3 bases and J by 3 bases, 4 bases remained unmatched. CDR3 length: 15 residues. Germline V CDR1 and CDR2: MNHNS, SASEGT.

The J gene is TRBJ1-5, the V gene TRBV3-1, with D possibly being TRBD1 (6 bases). The CDR3 has 16 amino acids. Per the germline V gene, CDR1 is LGHDT and CDR2 is YNNKEL (reference sequence). V lost 11 bases to trimming and J lost 4 bases, with 24 bases between them. The CDR3, as DNA: TGTGCCTCCTGCCAAGACTCCGGGACAAATAATCAGCCCCAGCATTTT. It codes for CASCQDSGTNNQPQHF.

This clonotype was seen only once. This chain connects TRBV27 to TRBJ2-7; possible D gene TRBD2, 8 bases. Germline values: CDR1 MNHEY, CDR2 SMNVEV (reference sequence). V was cut by 5 bases and J by 5 bases, with 25 bases left in between. This CDR3 comprises 17 residues. The CDR3 region is CASSTYGGGTENHEQYF. The CDR3 region has the DNA TGTGCCAGCAGTACCTACGGGGGGGGGACAGAGAACCACGAGCAGTACTTC.

The CDR3 sequence: CASSMGKTYEQYF. In DNA form, the CDR3 reads TGTGCCAGTAGTATGGGCAAGACCTACGAGCAGTACTTC. The rearrangement links TRBV19 to TRBJ2-7, with D unresolved. This CDR3 comprises 13 residues. From germline, CDR1 is LNHDA and CDR2 SQIVND (reference sequence). The V end lost 3 bases, the J end lost 2 bases, and 8 bases lay between the germline ends.

This clonotype was detected a few times. This chain links TRBV6-2 or TRBV6-3 with TRBJ2-3, with no clear D. The CDR3 runs 14 residues. V gave up 4 bases and J gave up 2 bases, with 10 bases separating them. Germline CDR1 is MNHEY and CDR2 is SVGEGT. CDR3 amino acids: CASSSWTNTDTQYF. The CDR3 bases are TGTGCCAGCAGTTCCTGGACCAACACAGATACGCAGTATTTT.

This clonotype was seen ten or more times. CDR3 nucleotides: TGTGCCAGCAGTGAACTGGCAGGGAATCAGCCCCAGCATTTT. Amino acid sequence: CASSELAGNQPQHF. The genes are TRBV2 and TRBJ1-5; D might be TRBD1 (5 bases). Trimming removed 2 bases from V and 4 bases from J, with 9 bases in between. Germline loops: CDR1 SNHLY, CDR2 FYNNEI. The CDR3 length is 14 residues.

J is TRBJ2-2 and V is TRBV6-5; 7 bases line up with TRBD1. V shed 0 bases, J shed 5 bases, and the junction held 3 bases outside the gene matches. CDR1 MNHEY and CDR2 SVGAGI come from the germline V gene. CDR3 length: 15 amino acids. The CDR3 here is CASSYSPGGTGELFF. As DNA, the CDR3 is TGTGCCAGCAGTTACTCGCCAGGGGGAACCGGGGAGCTGTTTTTT.

This clonotype was counted only a few times. The chain links TRBV15 to TRBJ2-5; D may be TRBD1 (6 bases). V lost 6 bases and J 2 bases, leaving 13 bases between the germline ends. CDR3 length equals 14 residues. CDR1 and CDR2 from the germline V gene are LNHNV and YYDKDF (reference sequence). The CDR3 is CATRVQGNQETQYF. CDR3 nucleotide sequence: TGTGCCACCAGGGTACAGGGTAATCAAGAGACCCAGTACTTC.

This clonotype showed up just a few times. The J gene is TRBJ2-7, the V gene TRBV5-1; no firm D call. The CDR3 covers 14 residues. The germline CDR1 and CDR2 sequences are SGHRS and YFSETQ. V lost 0 bases and J lost 3, with 10 bases in between. CDR3: CASSLDVGSYEQYV. The CDR3 region has the DNA TGCGCCAGCAGCTTGGATGTGGGCAGCTACGAGCAGTACGTC.

A few counts support this clonotype. The rearrangement joins TRBV7-9 to TRBJ2-4; D not certain. CDR3 size: 14 residues. Germline V gene lookup returns CDR1 SEHNR and CDR2 FQNEAQ (reference sequence). Trimming removed 5 bases at V and 6 bases at J, with 14 bases between. The CDR3 DNA follows: TGTGCCAGCAGCCCCCGGACGGAAAGAAACATTCAGTACTTC. Amino acids: CASSPRTERNIQYF.

In its sample, this clonotype was seen a few times. This chain uses TRBV7-8 with TRBJ2-3; the D gene is possibly TRBD1 (5 bases). Germline V gene sequence: CDR1 SGHVS, CDR2 FQNEAQ. The length of the CDR3 is 14 residues. V was trimmed by 6 bases and J by 4 bases, leaving 14 bases between them. The CDR3 nucleotides are TGTGCCAGCAGTGTGGGGCCGGCCGCAGATACGCAGTATTTT. Amino acid sequence: CASSVGPAADTQYF. Complete variable domain (other parts from reference TRBV7-8 and TRBJ2-3): GAGVSQSPRYKVAKRGQDVALRCDPISGHVSLFWYQQALGQGPEFLTYFQNEAQLDKSGLPSDRFFAERPEGSVSTLKIQRTQQEDSAVYLCASSVGPAADTQYFGPGTRLTVL.

The chain recombines TRBV24-1 with TRBJ2-7; no clear D gene. This CDR3 region has 13 residues. The V gene's germline CDR1 is KGHDR and CDR2 SFDVKD. Trimming removed 3 bases at V and 9 bases at J, with 14 bases between. CDR3 region: CATSDTYGAGQYF. CDR3 DNA sequence: TGTGCCACCAGTGATACTTATGGCGCAGGGCAGTACTTC.

A few counts support this clonotype. The V and J genes are TRBV12-3 or TRBV12-4 and TRBJ1-5; D remains ambiguous. The CDR3 has 12 amino acids. The ends were cut back, 1 base at V and 8 bases at J, with 6 bases in the middle. The CDR3 DNA follows: TGTGCCAGCAGTTTAGAGCAGGAGCCCCAGCATTTT. Amino acids: CASSLEQEPQHF.

V gene TRBV30 combines with J gene TRBJ2-7, with D perhaps assigned TRBD1 or TRBD2 (5 bases each). The CDR3 loop spans 14 amino acids. The germline gives CDR1 GTSNPN, CDR2 SVGIG (reference sequence). V lost 4 bases and J lost 2, with 15 bases in between. DNA of the CDR3: TGTGCCTGGACCTCCCGGGACGGGACCTACGAGCAGTACTTC. Protein: CAWTSRDGTYEQYF.

This clonotype was detected only a few times. This chain joins TRBV4-3 and TRBJ1-1, with unresolved D. Germline lookup yields CDR1 LGHNA and CDR2 YSLEER. The CDR3 length is 14 residues. Trimming removed 4 bases at V and 0 bases at J, with 9 bases between. The CDR3 sequence is CASSPSWVNTEAFF. The CDR3 bases are TGCGCCAGCAGCCCGTCTTGGGTGAACACTGAAGCTTTCTTT.

This chain links TRBV4-1 with TRBJ1-1; D possibly corresponds to TRBD1 (5 bases). This CDR3 spans 14 amino acids. CDR1 and CDR2 (germline): MGHRA, YSYEKL. Trimming took off 6 bases at V and 4 bases at J, with 15 bases between the two ends. CDR3 protein: CASSQKSGGTEAFF. CDR3 nucleotide sequence: TGCGCCAGCAGTCAAAAATCGGGGGGCACTGAAGCTTTCTTT.